The 20 T cell receptor beta chains below come from one sample, sequenced in a study of T cell responses to AZD1222 COVID-19 vaccine. Only in-frame clones appear in the TCRdb table, and some are missing; sequencing was by immunoSEQ multiplex PCR. There are about 120,000 clones in the sample; about 90% occur only once, and almost 5.5% lies in the top ten. The sample here was peripheral blood, taken on day 0 of AZD1222 vaccination. The receptor set was obtained from an adult in good health.

V gene TRBV6-1 combines with J gene TRBJ1-5; D is unresolved. Germline CDR1 is MNHNS and CDR2 is SASEGT. The CDR3 is made up of 14 amino acids. V lost 0 bases, J lost 7 bases, and 10 bases lay in between. The CDR3 loop is CASSEAGRSQPQHF. The CDR3 DNA reads as TGTGCCAGCAGTGAAGCCGGCCGGAGCCAGCCCCAGCATTTT.

The genes are TRBV7-3 and TRBJ1-1; D is unclear. Per germline, CDR1 SGHTA and CDR2 FQGTGA. The CDR3 totals 16 residues. The V end was cut by 5 bases, the J end by 0 bases, with 16 bases between. CDR3 residues: CASSQETGFMNTEAFF. The CDR3 DNA is TGTGCCAGCAGCCAGGAAACGGGTTTTATGAACACTGAAGCTTTCTTT.

The gene calls are TRBV6-5 and TRBJ1-1; D possibly corresponds to TRBD1 (5 bases). Looked up from germline, CDR1 is MNHEY and CDR2 is SVGAGI. V shed 6 bases and J shed 8 bases, with 10 bases lying between them. The CDR3 is 11 residues long. In DNA form, the CDR3 reads TGTGCCAGCAGGCGCGAGGGGGAAGCTTTCTTT. Protein product: CASRREGEAFF.

This clone was recorded only once. This may be a read error, as it is one base from a much larger clone. Other nucleotide sequences in the sample specify the same CDR3. This chain links TRBV30 with TRBJ1-5; possibly TRBD1 for D (5 bases). V lost 2 bases, J lost 4 bases, and 9 bases lay in between. CDR3 length: 13 amino acids. Germline V lookup: CDR1 GTSNPN, CDR2 SVGIG (reference sequence). As DNA, the CDR3 is TGTGCCTGGAGTCCTGGGGGTAATCAGCCCCAGCATTTT. Encoded protein: CAWSPGGNQPQHF. Variable domain in full (rest from reference TRBV30 and TRBJ1-5): SQTIHQWPATLVQPVGSPLSLECTVEGTSNPNLYWYRQAAGRGLQLLFYSVGIGQISSEVPQNLSASRPQDRQFILSSKKLLLSDSGFYLCAWSPGGNQPQHFGDGTRLSIL.

V gene TRBV3-1 (or the pseudogene TRBV3-2) combines with J gene TRBJ1-5; D remains unclear. The V end was cut by 3 bases, the J end by 0 bases, with 6 bases between. Germline CDR1 and CDR2: LGHDT and YNNKEL (reference sequence). The CDR3 runs 14 residues. As DNA, the CDR3 is TGTGCCAGCAGCCAGGGAGGTAGCAATCAGCCCCAGCATTTT. This sequence encodes CASSQGGSNQPQHF.

The chain couples TRBV7-8 to TRBJ1-2, with unresolved D. The CDR3 contains 15 residues. V was pared by 3 bases and J by 1 base, with 12 bases between. Germline lookup yields CDR1 SGHVS and CDR2 FQNEAQ. CDR3 in DNA: TGTGCCAGCAGCTTGGGCGCTTGGGATAACTATGGCTACACCTTC. Translating it yields CASSLGAWDNYGYTF.

The gene calls are TRBV5-1 and TRBJ1-2; 8 positions match TRBD1. The length of the CDR3 is 14 residues. Germline V gene sequence: CDR1 SGHRS, CDR2 YFSETQ. The trim removed 1 base at V and 4 bases at J, leaving 3 bases unmatched. CDR3 protein: CASSLQGAAYGYTF. The CDR3 nucleotides read TGCGCCAGCAGCTTGCAGGGGGCGGCCTATGGCTACACCTTC.

V gene TRBV12-3 or TRBV12-4 combines with J gene TRBJ1-2, with no clear D. The CDR3 spans 12 residues. The germline V and J ends were trimmed by 2 bases and 8 bases, with 9 bases remaining between them. The CDR3 nucleotides are TGTGCCAGCAGTTTATTGGGTGGAGGCTACACCTTC. Its translation: CASSLLGGGYTF.

The chain couples TRBV5-8 to TRBJ1-2; D gene unclear. The CDR3 covers 13 residues. The germline CDR1 and CDR2 sequences are SGHTS and YDEGEE. V lost 1 base and J lost 8, with 12 bases in between. CDR3 protein: CASSLTGRNGYTF. The CDR3 nucleotides read TGTGCCAGCAGCTTGACCGGTAGAAACGGCTACACCTTC.

The rearrangement joins TRBV13 to TRBJ2-2; TRBD1 matches 9 bases. The CDR3 runs to 15 residues. Germline V gene lookup returns CDR1 PRHDT and CDR2 FYEKMQ (reference sequence). V lost 7 bases and J lost 7; bases outside the gene matches: 10. CDR3 region: CASNSGQGRNGELFF. CDR3 coding DNA: TGTGCCAGCAACTCCGGACAGGGGAGGAACGGGGAGCTGTTTTTT.

V usage is TRBV25-1 and J usage is TRBJ1-2; D ambiguous. V was cut by 6 bases and J by 4 bases, with 9 bases left in between. From germline, CDR1 is MGHDK and CDR2 SYGVNS. This CDR3 contains 12 residues. CDR3 DNA: TGTGCCAGCAGGGCAGACGCCTATGGCTACACCTTC. This translates into CASRADAYGYTF.

The gene calls are TRBV11-3 and TRBJ2-1; 8 bases line up with TRBD1. The germline gives CDR1 SGHNT, CDR2 YENEEA. Germline trimming cut 5 bases from V and 1 base from J; bases unmatched to any gene: 4. The CDR3 spans 15 residues. The CDR3: CASSARQGSYNEQFF. The CDR3, as DNA: TGTGCCAGCAGCGCCCGACAGGGGTCCTACAATGAGCAGTTCTTC.

The chain joins TRBV28 to TRBJ2-1, with 10 bases aligning to TRBD1. The J segment lost 6 bases and the V segment lost 5 bases, leaving 1 base of the junction unmatched. The germline gives CDR1 MDHEN, CDR2 SYDVKM. This CDR3 is built from 13 residues. The CDR3 sequence: CASSGQGGNEQFF. The CDR3 bases are TGTGCCAGCAGTGGACAGGGGGGCAATGAGCAGTTCTTC.

The rearrangement links TRBV28 to TRBJ2-7; D not resolved. The ends were cut back, 4 bases at V and 2 bases at J, with 27 bases in the middle. This CDR3 spans 19 amino acids. In germline, CDR1 is MDHEN, CDR2 SYDVKM. DNA for the CDR3: TGTGCCAGCAGTTCCCCTATACCGGGTCCCACGTCCATGCCCTACGAGCAGTACTTC. Its protein product is CASSSPIPGPTSMPYEQYF.

The chain employs TRBV9 and TRBJ2-1; TRBD1 is a possible D gene (6 bases). The CDR3 loop spans 15 amino acids. The germline V gene has CDR1 SGDLS and CDR2 YYNGEE. Trimming removed 3 bases from V and 2 bases from J, with 12 bases in between. The CDR3 coding sequence is TGTGCCAGCAGCGAGATACAGGGAGCCTACAATGAGCAGTTCTTC. Translated: CASSEIQGAYNEQFF.

The rearrangement joins TRBV2 to TRBJ2-7, with 8 positions matching TRBD1. This CDR3 contains 14 residues. The ends lost 4 bases at V and 11 bases at J; junction bases unmatched: 13. The germline CDR1 and CDR2 sequences are SNHLY and FYNNEI. CDR3 loop: CASSAIGPGGRKYF. The CDR3, as DNA: TGTGCCAGCAGTGCGATCGGCCCAGGGGGCCGTAAGTACTTC.

This clone was seen a handful of times. V gene TRBV3-1 (or the pseudogene TRBV3-2) combines with J gene TRBJ1-2; TRBD1 matches 7 bases. CDR3 length: 15 residues. In germline, CDR1 is LGHDT, CDR2 YNNKEL (reference sequence). V trimming: 4 bases; J trimming: 7 bases; junction bases outside the gene matches: 12. The DNA for the CDR3 is TGTGCCAGCAGCCCGACCCGACAGGGTTTCGGTGGCTACACCTTC. Protein: CASSPTRQGFGGYTF.

The J gene is TRBJ1-2, the V gene TRBV9, with D tentatively TRBD1 (6 bases). The V gene's germline CDR1 is SGDLS and CDR2 YYNGEE. The germline V and J ends were trimmed by 5 bases and 0 bases, with 11 bases remaining between them. The CDR3 has 14 residues. CDR3 sequence: CASSGGQSNYGYTF. The CDR3 region has the DNA TGTGCCAGCAGTGGAGGACAGTCTAACTATGGCTACACCTTC.

The V gene is TRBV15, the J gene TRBJ2-7; D perhaps matches TRBD2 (5 bases). The V gene lost 1 base and the J gene lost 0 bases, with 10 bases spanning the gap. Per germline, CDR1 LNHNV and CDR2 YYDKDF (reference sequence). This CDR3 spans 15 amino acids. The CDR3 protein is CATSRAGGSSYEQYF. The CDR3, as DNA: TGTGCCACCAGCAGAGCGGGTGGGAGCTCCTACGAGCAGTACTTC.

The V and J genes are TRBV6-1 and TRBJ1-5, with D uncertain. V was clipped by 0 bases and J by 0 bases, with 6 bases between them. The CDR3 totals 15 residues. CDR1 and CDR2 from the germline V gene are MNHNS and SASEGT. The CDR3 loop is CASSEAPGSNQPQHF. For the CDR3, the DNA is TGTGCCAGCAGTGAAGCTCCAGGTAGCAATCAGCCCCAGCATTTT.